This T cell receptor gamma chain originates from a study of human gamma delta and Vdelta1 T cells. Study-wide findings and caveats: Reportedly, Delta One T cells were polyclonal and broadly targeted acute myeloid leukemia.

The CDR3 spans 11 residues. Concerning this clone itself: Its target is unknown. With only one base between it and a far larger clone, this is likely a read error.

TCRdb reanalysed the PCR reads via CATT. The table has about 3,900 gamma-chain clones, approximately 15% seen once. The specimen was Vdelta1 gamma-delta T cells from blood grown in culture (DOT cells). The chain uses TRGV10 and TRGJ1 or TRGJ2. Being an ORF, TRGV10 has a function that is uncertain. The receptor comes from a human donor in good health. In DNA form, the CDR3 reads TGTGCTTCGTGGGATTATTATAAGAAACTCTTT. This encodes CASWDYYKKLF.